This T cell receptor beta chain stems from a study of T-cell reconstitution after alpha-beta-depleted transplantation in children. The germline V and J ends were trimmed by 4 bases and 0 bases, with 10 bases remaining between them. Germline assignment: CDR1 DFQATT and CDR2 SNEGSKA (reference sequence). The CDR3 is 14 residues long. This clonotype was counted many times. Its specificity is not known. TCRbeta library construction was performed incorporating unique molecular identifiers. TCRdb ran MiXCR on the PCR reads and lists one entry per CDR3 protein. The sample has 600,000 or so distinct CDR3 sequences; 20% to 25% are singletons. Study-level results: Expanded graft clones, several hundred of them, were reportedly the source of alpha-beta T cells about two months after transplant.

The sequence was collected from a boy under two years old who had a stem cell transplant for acute myeloid leukemia, so the T cells may come from the graft donor. The chain combines TRBV20-1 with TRBJ2-1; no firm D call. Specimen: PBMCs, mostly from graft donor cells, collected 360 days after TCRalphabeta/CD19-depleted stem cell transplant. The chain's CDR3 is CSAKVSGSYNEQFF. The CDR3 coding sequence is TGCAGTGCTAAGGTCAGTGGCTCCTACAATGAGCAGTTCTTC.